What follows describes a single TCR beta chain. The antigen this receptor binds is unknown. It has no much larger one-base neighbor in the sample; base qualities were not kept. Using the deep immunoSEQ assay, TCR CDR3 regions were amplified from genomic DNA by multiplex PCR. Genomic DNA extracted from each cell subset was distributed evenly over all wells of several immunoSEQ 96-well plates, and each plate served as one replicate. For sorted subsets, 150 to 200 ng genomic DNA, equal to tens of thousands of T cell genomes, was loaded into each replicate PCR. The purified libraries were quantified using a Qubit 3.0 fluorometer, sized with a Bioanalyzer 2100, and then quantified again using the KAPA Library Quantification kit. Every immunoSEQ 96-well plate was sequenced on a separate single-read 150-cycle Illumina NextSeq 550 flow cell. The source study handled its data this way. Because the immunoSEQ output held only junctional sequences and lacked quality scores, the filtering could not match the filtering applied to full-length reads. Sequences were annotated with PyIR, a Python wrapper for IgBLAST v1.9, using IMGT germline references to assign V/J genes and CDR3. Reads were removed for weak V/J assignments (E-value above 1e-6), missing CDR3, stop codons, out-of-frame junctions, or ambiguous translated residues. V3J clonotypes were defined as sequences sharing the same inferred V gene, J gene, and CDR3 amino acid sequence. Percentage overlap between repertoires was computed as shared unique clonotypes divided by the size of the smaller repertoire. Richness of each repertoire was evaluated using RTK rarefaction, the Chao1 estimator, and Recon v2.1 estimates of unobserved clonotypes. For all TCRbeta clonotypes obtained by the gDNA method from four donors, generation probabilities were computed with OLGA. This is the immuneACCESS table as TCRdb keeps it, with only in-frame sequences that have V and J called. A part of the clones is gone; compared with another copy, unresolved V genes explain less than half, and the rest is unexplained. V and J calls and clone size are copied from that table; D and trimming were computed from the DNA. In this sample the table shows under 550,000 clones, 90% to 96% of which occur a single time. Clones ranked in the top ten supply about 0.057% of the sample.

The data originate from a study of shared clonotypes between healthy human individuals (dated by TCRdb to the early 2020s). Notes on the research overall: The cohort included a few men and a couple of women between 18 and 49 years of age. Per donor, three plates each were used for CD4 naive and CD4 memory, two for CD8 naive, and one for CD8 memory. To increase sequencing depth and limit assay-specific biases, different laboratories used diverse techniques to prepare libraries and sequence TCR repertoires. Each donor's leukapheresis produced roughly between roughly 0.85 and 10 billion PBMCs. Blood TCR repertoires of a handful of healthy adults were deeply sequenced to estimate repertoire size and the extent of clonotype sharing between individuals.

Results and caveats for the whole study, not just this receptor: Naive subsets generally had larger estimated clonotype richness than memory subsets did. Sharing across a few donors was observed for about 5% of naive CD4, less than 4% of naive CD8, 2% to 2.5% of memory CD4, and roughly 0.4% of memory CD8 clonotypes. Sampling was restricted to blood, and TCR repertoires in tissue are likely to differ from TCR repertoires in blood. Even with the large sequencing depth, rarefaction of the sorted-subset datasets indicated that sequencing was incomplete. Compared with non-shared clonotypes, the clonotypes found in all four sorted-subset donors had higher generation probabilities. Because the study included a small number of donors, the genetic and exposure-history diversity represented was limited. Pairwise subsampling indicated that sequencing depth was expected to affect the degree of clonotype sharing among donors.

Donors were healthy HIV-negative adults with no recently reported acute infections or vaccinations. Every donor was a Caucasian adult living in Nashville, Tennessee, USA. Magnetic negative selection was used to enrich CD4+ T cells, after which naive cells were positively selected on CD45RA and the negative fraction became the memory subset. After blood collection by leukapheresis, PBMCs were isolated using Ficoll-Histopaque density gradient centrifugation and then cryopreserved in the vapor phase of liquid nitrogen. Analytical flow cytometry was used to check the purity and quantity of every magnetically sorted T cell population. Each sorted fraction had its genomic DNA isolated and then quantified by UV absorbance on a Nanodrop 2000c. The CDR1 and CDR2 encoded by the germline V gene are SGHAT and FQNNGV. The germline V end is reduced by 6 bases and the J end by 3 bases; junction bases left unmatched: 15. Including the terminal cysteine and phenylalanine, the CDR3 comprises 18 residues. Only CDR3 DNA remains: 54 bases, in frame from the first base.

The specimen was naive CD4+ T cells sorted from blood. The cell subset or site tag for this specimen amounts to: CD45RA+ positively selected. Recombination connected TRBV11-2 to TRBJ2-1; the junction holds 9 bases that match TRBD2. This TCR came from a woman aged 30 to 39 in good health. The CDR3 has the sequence CASSQGWREGRRYNEQFF. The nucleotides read TGTGCCAGCAGTCAAGGGTGGCGGGAGGGCCGACGCTACAATGAGCAGTTCTTC.